The source of this T cell receptor beta chain is a study of blood T cell repertoires in COVID-19 (dated by TCRdb to between 2020 and 2021). About the full investigation: Samples from collaborators originated in the United States, Italy and Spain and spanned both the acute and convalescent phases of COVID-19. A freely available public database, intended as a resource for researchers studying the immune response to SARS-CoV-2, is where the repertoires were released. A de-identified subject ID, COVID-19 status, age in years and sex were almost always included in the sample metadata. HLA class I and class II types, where available, came from metadata supplied by the sample provider rather than from assay-based typing. The prospective study material was composed of cDNA or gDNA derived from T cells, B-cell-depleted T cells, or PBMCs. Subjects who had been exposed to COVID-19, were actively infected with it, or had recovered from it provided the deeply sampled blood TCRbeta repertoires that made up the dataset. The samples were drawn from two sources: the first 160 participants of the ongoing ImmuneRACE study, and 1,254 subjects contributed by 6 global collaborators.

A remark on this clone: Its specific antigen is unknown. No base quality information exists; no much larger clone differs at one position.

TCRbeta CDR3 regions were amplified from genomic DNA using the immunoSEQ Assay, a bias-controlled multiplex PCR. The original methods were these. Within the assay, amplification of reference gene primers was used to estimate how many nucleated cells each sample contained. Sequence reads were collapsed and filtered to measure the absolute abundance of every unique TCRbeta CDR3 rearrangement. For each sample, productive Simpson clonality was calculated as the square root of Simpson's diversity index over productive rearrangements. The table comes from immuneACCESS by way of TCRdb, which keeps in-frame sequences with V and J called. Part of the clones is missing from these tables; in studies checked, under half for an unresolved V gene and the rest for unknown reasons. D and trimming were read from the DNA, whereas the V and J calls and clone size are those reported in that table. In this sample the table shows 100,000 to 150,000 clones, 55% to 75% of which occur a single time. The ten largest account for about 2.2% of the sample.

Points the paper makes about the study in general: The quantity of clinical and demographic metadata differed by source and by participant and was supplied without curation.

The collaborating institutions used their own protocols to collect whole blood in K2EDTA tubes. Collaborator samples were shipped for TCRbeta analysis as frozen whole blood, isolated PBMCs, or DNA extracted from either sample type. This TCR was recovered from a woman aged 70-85 years with acute or convalescent COVID-19. Sequenced sample: peripheral blood.

The CDR3: CASSHNTGGRAGELFF. The nucleotides read TGTGCCAGCAGCCACAACACGGGGGGGAGAGCCGGGGAGCTGTTTTTT. The V gene is TRBV9 and the J gene is TRBJ2-2, with 8 junctional bases fitting TRBD2. Trimming leaves V shorter by 4 bases and J shorter by 6 bases, with the junction holding 11 bases beyond the gene matches. Counted from cysteine to phenylalanine, this CDR3 has 16 amino acids. This entry keeps only the CDR3 DNA: 48 bases, framed from base 1. CDR1 is given as SGDLS and CDR2 as YYNGEE, both from the germline V gene.